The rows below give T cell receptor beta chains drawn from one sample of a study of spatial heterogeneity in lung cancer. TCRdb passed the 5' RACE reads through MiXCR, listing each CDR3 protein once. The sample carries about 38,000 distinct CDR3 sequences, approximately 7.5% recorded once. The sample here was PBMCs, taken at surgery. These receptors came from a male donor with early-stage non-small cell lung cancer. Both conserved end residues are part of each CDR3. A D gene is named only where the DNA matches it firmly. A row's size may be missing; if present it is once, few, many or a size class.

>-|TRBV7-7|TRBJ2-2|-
CASSLSRSGTGELFF
TGTGCTAGCAGTCTATCGCGGTCGGGCACCGGGGAGCTGTTTTTT
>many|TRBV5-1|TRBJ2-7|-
CASSYPGQTYEQYF
TGCGCCAGCAGCTACCCAGGACAGACCTACGAGCAGTACTTC
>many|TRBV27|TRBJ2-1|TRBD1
CASSLLGQGLGNEQFF
TGTGCCAGCAGTTTATTGGGACAGGGTTTGGGAAACGAGCAGTTCTTC
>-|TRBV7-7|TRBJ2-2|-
CASSSNRHGAGELFF
TGTGCTAGCAGCTCTAACAGGCACGGCGCCGGGGAGCTGTTTTTT
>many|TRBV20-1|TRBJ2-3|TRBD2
CSATPAFSGGSTDTQYF
TGCAGTGCCACCCCTGCCTTTAGCGGGGGAAGCACAGATACGCAGTATTTT
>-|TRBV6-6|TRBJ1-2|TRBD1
CASSLPGQPYGYTF
TGTGCCAGCAGCTTGCCGGGACAGCCCTATGGCTACACCTTC
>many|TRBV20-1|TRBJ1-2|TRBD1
CSASSKPGQGVANYGYTF
TGCAGTGCTAGTAGCAAGCCGGGACAGGGGGTGGCTAACTATGGCTACACCTTC
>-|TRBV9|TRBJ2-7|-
CASSVEPASSYEQYF
TGTGCCAGCAGCGTAGAACCGGCGAGCTCCTACGAGCAGTACTTC
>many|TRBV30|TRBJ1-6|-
CAWDQGHGISPLHF
TGTGCCTGGGATCAAGGGCATGGGATCTCACCCCTCCACTTT
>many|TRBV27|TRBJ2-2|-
CASSLWIKVNTGELFF
TGTGCCAGCAGTTTATGGATAAAGGTTAACACCGGGGAGCTGTTTTTT